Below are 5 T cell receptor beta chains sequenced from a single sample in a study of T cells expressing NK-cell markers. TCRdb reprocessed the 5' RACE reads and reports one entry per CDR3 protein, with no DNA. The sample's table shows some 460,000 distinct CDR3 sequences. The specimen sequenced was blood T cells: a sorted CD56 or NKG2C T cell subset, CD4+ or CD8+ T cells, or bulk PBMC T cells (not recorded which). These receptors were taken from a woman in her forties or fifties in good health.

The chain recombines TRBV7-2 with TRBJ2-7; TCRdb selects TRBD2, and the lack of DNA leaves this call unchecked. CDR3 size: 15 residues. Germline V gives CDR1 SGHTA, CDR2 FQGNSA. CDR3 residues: CASSRSPGLDYEQYF.

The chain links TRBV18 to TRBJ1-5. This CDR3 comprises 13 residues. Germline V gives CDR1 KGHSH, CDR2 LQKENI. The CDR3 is CASSRQGPQPQHF.

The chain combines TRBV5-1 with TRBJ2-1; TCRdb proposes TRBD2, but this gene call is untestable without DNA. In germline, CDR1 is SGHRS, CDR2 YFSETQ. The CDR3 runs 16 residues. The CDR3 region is CASSWVGLVKNNEQFF. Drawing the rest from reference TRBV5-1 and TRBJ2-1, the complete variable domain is KAGVTQTPRYLIKTRGQQVTLSCSPISGHRSVSWYQQTPGQGLQFLFEYFSETQRNKGNFPGRFSGRQFSNSRSEMNVSTLELGDSALYLCASSWVGLVKNNEQFFGPGTRLTVL.

The CDR3 loop is CASSPSARGGANTGELFF. The chain uses TRBV5-1 and TRBJ2-2; absent DNA, TCRdb's TRBD1 call cannot be checked. The CDR3 totals 18 residues. The germline gives CDR1 SGHRS, CDR2 YFSETQ.

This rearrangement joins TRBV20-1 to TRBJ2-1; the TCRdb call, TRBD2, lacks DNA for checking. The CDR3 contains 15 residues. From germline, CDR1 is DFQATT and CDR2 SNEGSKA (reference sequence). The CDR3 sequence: CSAPLEKPAFGEQFF.